This TCR beta chain was captured by sequencing in a study of T cell changes during pregnancy in multiple sclerosis. This clone was seen only a few times. Sequencing used immunoSEQ multiplex PCR; TCRdb keeps in-frame clones, though not all of them. The sample gives about 60,000 clones, 93% of which show up once; around 4% is in the top ten. CDR3 length equals 13 residues. CDR1 MNHNY and CDR2 SVGAGI come from the germline V gene (reference sequence). V gave up 8 bases and J gave up 3 bases; unmatched junction bases: 7. The gene calls are TRBV6-6 and TRBJ2-7, with TRBD1 identical over 7 bases. Here the sequenced sample was CD8+ T cells from peripheral blood mononuclear cells, taken in the second trimester of pregnancy. The source of this sequence is a female donor with multiple sclerosis, enrolled in a pregnancy study. DNA for the CDR3: TGTGCCAGCGGGGACAGCTTCTACTACGAGCAGTACTTC. Amino acids: CASGDSFYYEQYF.